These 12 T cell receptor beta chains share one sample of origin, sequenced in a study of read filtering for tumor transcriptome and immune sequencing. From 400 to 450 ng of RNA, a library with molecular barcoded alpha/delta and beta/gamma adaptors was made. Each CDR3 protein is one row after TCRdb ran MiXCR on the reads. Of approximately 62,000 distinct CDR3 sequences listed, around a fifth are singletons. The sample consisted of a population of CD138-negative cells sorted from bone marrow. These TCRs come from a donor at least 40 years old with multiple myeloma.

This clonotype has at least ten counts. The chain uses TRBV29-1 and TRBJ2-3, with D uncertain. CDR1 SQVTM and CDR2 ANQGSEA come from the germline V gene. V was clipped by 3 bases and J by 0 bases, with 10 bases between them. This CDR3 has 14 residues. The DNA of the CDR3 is TGCAGCGTTGATTGGGGTCACAGCACAGATACGCAGTATTTT. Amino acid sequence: CSVDWGHSTDTQYF.

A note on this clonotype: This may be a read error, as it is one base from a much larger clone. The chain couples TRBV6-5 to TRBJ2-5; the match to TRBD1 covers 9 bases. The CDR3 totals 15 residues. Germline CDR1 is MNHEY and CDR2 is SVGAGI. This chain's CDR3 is CVSSLRDRAQETQYF. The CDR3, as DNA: TGTGTCAGCAGCCTCCGGGACAGGGCCCAAGAGACCCAGTACTTC.

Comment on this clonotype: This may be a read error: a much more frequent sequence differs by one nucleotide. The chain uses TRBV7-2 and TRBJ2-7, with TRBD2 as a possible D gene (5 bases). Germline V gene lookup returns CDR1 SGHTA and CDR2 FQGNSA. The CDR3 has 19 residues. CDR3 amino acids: CASSLASWVNSESSYEQHF. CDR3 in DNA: TGTGCCAGCAGCTTAGCTTCATGGGTTAATAGCGAGAGCTCCTACGAGCAGCACTTC.

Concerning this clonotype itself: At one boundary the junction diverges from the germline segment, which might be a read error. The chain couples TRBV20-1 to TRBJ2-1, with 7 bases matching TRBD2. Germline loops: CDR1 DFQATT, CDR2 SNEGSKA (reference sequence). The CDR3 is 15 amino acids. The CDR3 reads CSASVVVAGYNELFF. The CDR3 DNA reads TGCAGTGCTAGCGTTGTGGTAGCGGGTTACAATGAGCTGTTCTTC.

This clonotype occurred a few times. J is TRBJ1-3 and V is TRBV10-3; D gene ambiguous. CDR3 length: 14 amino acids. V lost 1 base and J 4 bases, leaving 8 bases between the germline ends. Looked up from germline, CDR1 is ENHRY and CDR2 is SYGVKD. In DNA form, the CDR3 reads TGTGCCATCAGTGAGTGGACCGGGGGAAACACCATATATTTT. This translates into CAISEWTGGNTIYF.

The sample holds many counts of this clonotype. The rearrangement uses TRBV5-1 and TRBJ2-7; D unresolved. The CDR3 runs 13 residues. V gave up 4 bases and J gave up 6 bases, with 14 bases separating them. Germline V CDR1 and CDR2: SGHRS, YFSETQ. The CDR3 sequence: CASSPELNGEQYF. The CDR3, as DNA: TGCGCCAGCAGCCCGGAACTGAATGGCGAGCAGTACTTC.

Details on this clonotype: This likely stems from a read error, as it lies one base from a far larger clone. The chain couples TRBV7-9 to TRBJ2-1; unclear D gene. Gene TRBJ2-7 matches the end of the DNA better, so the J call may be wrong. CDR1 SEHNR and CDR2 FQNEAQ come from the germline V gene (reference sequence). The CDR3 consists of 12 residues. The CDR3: CASSLVPGKQYF. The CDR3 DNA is TGTGCCAGCAGCTTAGTACCGGGCAAGCAGTACTTC.

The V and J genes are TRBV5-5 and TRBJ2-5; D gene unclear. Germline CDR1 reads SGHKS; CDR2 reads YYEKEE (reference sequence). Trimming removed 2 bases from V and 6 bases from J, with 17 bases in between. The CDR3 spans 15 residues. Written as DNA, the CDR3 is TGTGCCAGCAGCTTAACGTATTATAACGTGCAGACCCAGTACTTC. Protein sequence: CASSLTYYNVQTQYF.

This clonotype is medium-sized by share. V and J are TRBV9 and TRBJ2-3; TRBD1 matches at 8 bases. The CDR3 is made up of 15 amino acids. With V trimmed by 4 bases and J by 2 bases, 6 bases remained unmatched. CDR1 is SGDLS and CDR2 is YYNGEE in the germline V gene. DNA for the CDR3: TGTGCCAGCAGCACCGGACAGGGATACACAGATACGCAGTATTTT. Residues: CASSTGQGYTDTQYF.

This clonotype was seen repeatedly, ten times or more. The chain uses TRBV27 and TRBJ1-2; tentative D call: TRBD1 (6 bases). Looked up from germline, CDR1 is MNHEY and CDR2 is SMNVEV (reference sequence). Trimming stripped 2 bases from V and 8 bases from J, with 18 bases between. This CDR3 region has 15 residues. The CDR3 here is CASSLRMQGTRGYTF. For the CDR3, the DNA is TGTGCCAGCAGTTTAAGGATGCAGGGGACAAGAGGCTACACCTTC.

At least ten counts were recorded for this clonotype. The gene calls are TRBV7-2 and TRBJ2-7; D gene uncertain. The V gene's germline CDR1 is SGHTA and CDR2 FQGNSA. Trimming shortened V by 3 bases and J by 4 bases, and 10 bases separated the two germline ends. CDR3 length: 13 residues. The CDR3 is CASSFASQYEQYF. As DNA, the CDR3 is TGTGCCAGCAGCTTCGCGTCCCAATACGAGCAGTACTTC.

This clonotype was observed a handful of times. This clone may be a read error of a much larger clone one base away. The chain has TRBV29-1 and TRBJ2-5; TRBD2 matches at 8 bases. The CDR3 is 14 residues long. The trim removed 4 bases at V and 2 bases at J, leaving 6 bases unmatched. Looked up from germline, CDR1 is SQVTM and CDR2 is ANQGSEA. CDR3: CSVVPGGRQETQYF. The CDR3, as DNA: TGCAGCGTTGTACCGGGGGGGAGGCAAGAGACCCAGTACTTC.